Sequencing of this T cell receptor beta chain was carried out in a study of control samples from healthy donors and cancer patients. Trimming removed 3 bases from V and 4 bases from J; junction bases left unmatched: 11. The CDR3 has 16 amino acids. The V gene's germline CDR1 is SGHKS and CDR2 YYEKEE (reference sequence). Generated by immunoSEQ multiplex PCR, the TCRdb table keeps only in-frame clones and is missing some. The profile shows approximately 190,000 clones, 90% to 95% of them singletons. This rearrangement joins TRBV5-5 to TRBJ1-2; 8 nucleotides match TRBD1. Material: blood. This TCR came from a young man in good health. The CDR3 sequence: CASSSAPTGEGYGYTF. The CDR3 DNA sequence: TGTGCCAGCAGCTCCGCCCCGACAGGGGAGGGCTATGGCTACACCTTC.